Listed here are 20 T cell receptor beta chains from one sample, sequenced in a study of OX40 agonist ivuxolimab in advanced cancers. The table came from immunoSEQ multiplex PCR; TCRdb's copy has only in-frame clones and leaves some out. The table has roughly 97,000 clones, roughly nine tenths seen once; the top ten hold more than 5%. The source material was CD4+ or CD8+ T cells sorted from blood, sampled in a trial of the OX40 agonist ivuxolimab. These receptors all stem from an adult with an advanced solid tumor such as melanoma, head and neck, liver or kidney cancer.

V usage is TRBV5-7 and J usage is TRBJ2-1, with 14 nucleotides matching TRBD2. TRBV5-7 is flagged as an ORF with uncertain function. The ends lost 3 bases at V and 9 bases at J; junction bases unmatched: 8. This CDR3 is built from 16 residues. The CDR3 DNA reads as TGTGCCAGCAGCTCGAGGGGGACTAGCGGGAGAGGTGAGCAGTTCTTC. Its protein is CASSSRGTSGRGEQFF.

This chain links TRBV6-5 with TRBJ2-3, with TRBD2 matching over 14 bases. This CDR3 is 16 amino acids long. Germline trimming cut 1 base from V and 5 bases from J; bases unmatched to any gene: 2. Germline V gene sequence: CDR1 MNHEY, CDR2 SVGAGI. CDR3 bases: TGTGCCAGCAGTTACTTCGGACTAGCGGGGGGAGATACGCAGTATTTT. Its protein product is CASSYFGLAGGDTQYF.

V is TRBV18 and J is TRBJ2-3; D is undetermined. V was shortened by 2 bases and J by 6 bases, with 12 bases between the two germline ends. The CDR3 covers 14 residues. Germline V gene data show CDR1 as KGHSH and CDR2 as LQKENI. For the CDR3, the DNA is TGTGCCAGCTCACCAAGGGCGGACGGGGATACGCAGTATTTT. This translates into CASSPRADGDTQYF.

The chain has TRBV7-6 and TRBJ2-1; 11 bases align to TRBD2. V shed 4 bases and J 3 bases; nucleotides not matched to a gene: 5. The CDR3 consists of 16 residues. In germline, CDR1 is SGHVS, CDR2 FNYEAQ. CDR3 protein: CASSYTLAGDYNEQFF. DNA for the CDR3: TGTGCCAGCAGCTACACACTAGCGGGGGACTACAATGAGCAGTTCTTC.

The rearrangement uses TRBV5-1 and TRBJ1-5; possibly TRBD1 for D (6 bases). With 0 bases removed from V and 0 bases from J, the gap between germline ends came to 13 bases. Germline assignment: CDR1 SGHRS and CDR2 YFSETQ. The length of the CDR3 is 17 residues. The CDR3 protein is CASSLGWGGPSNQPQHF. Here the CDR3 DNA reads TGCGCCAGCAGCTTGGGCTGGGGGGGCCCTAGCAATCAGCCCCAGCATTTT.

This clone was counted only a few times. The chain carries TRBV7-2 and TRBJ1-6; D ambiguous. The V gene's germline CDR1 is SGHTA and CDR2 FQGNSA. The CDR3 loop spans 15 amino acids. The V end was cut by 2 bases, the J end by 0 bases, with 5 bases between. In nucleotides, the CDR3 is TGTGCCAGCAGCTTAAGGAGCTCCTATAATTCACCCCTCCACTTT. It is translated as CASSLRSSYNSPLHF.

V is TRBV14 and J is TRBJ2-7; D possibly corresponds to TRBD1 (6 bases). This CDR3 has 17 amino acids. V was cut by 2 bases and J by 5 bases, with 22 bases left in between. The germline CDR1 and CDR2 sequences are SGHDN and FVKESK. In nucleotides, the CDR3 is TGTGCCAGCAGCCAAAACCCCGATTGGGCAGGGGACCACGAGCAGTACTTC. The encoded protein is CASSQNPDWAGDHEQYF.

This rearrangement joins TRBV7-2 to TRBJ2-7, with TRBD2 identical over 8 bases. V lost 6 bases and J lost 3; bases outside the gene matches: 7. Germline V gives CDR1 SGHTA, CDR2 FQGNSA. The CDR3 is 14 residues long. In DNA, the CDR3 is TGTGCCAGCAGAGACCCGGGACTAGACTACGAGCAGTACTTC. It is translated as CASRDPGLDYEQYF.

The V gene is TRBV7-9, the J gene TRBJ2-2, with TRBD2 identical over 8 bases. The CDR3 covers 14 residues. V lost 6 bases to trimming and J lost 3 bases; unmatched junction nucleotides: 3. Germline V CDR1 and CDR2: SEHNR, FQNEAQ (reference sequence). CDR3 DNA: TGTGCCAGCAGAGCGGGAGCGGACACCGGGGAGCTGTTTTTT. As protein: CASRAGADTGELFF.

The chain links TRBV5-8 to TRBJ1-2, with D maybe TRBD1 (6 bases). This CDR3 contains 13 residues. CDR1 is SGHTS and CDR2 is YDEGEE in the germline V gene. Trimming stripped 4 bases from V and 14 bases from J, with 21 bases between. The CDR3 DNA sequence: TGTGCCAGCAGCCGACGCGGGACATCGCCCTTAACCTTC. This gives the protein CASSRRGTSPLTF.

The gene calls are TRBV21-1 and TRBJ2-1; the D call in the table, TRBD1, was not verified against the DNA. TRBV21-1 is recorded as a pseudogene. This CDR3 region has 21 residues. CDR3 bases: TGTGCCAGCAGCGCGCTACCGGGACAGGGGATTCCTACCTTAAGCTACAATGAGCAGTTCTTC. This sequence encodes CASSALPGQGIPTLSYNEQFF.

The chain joins TRBV6-5 to TRBJ1-5; maybe TRBD1 (5 bases). Trimming pared 2 bases from V and 1 base from J, leaving 6 bases between. The CDR3 has 14 residues. The V gene's germline CDR1 is MNHEY and CDR2 SVGAGI. CDR3 in amino acids: CASSYGASNQPQHF. The CDR3 DNA reads as TGTGCCAGCAGTTACGGGGCCAGCAATCAGCCCCAGCATTTT.

The rearrangement links TRBV7-8 to TRBJ2-2, with 7 bases fitting TRBD2. The V gene end was trimmed by 6 bases and the J gene end by 5 bases; junction bases not matched to a gene: 18. Germline CDR1 is SGHVS and CDR2 is FQNEAQ. There are 18 residues in the CDR3. The DNA for the CDR3 is TGTGCCAGCAGTGTTCGTCCTAGCGGCTACACCTTTACCGGGGAGCTGTTTTTT. It encodes CASSVRPSGYTFTGELFF.

The chain employs TRBV4-1 and TRBJ1-5; TRBD1 matches 7 bases. CDR3 size: 16 residues. Trimming at V came to 4 bases and at J to 6 bases, leaving 12 bases not matched to a gene. Germline V lookup: CDR1 MGHRA, CDR2 YSYEKL. The CDR3 DNA sequence: TGCGCCAGCAGCCCTGACCCGACAGGGAGTACTCAGCCCCAGCATTTT. Translated, it gives CASSPDPTGSTQPQHF.

V is TRBV7-8 and J is TRBJ2-7, with 8 bases lining up with TRBD1. CDR1 and CDR2 (germline): SGHVS, FQNEAQ. Germline trimming cut 0 bases from V and 2 bases from J; bases unmatched to any gene: 3. This CDR3 is 15 amino acids long. CDR3: CASSLARQGPYEQYF. The DNA of the CDR3 is TGTGCCAGCAGCTTAGCGCGACAGGGGCCCTACGAGCAGTACTTC.

The CDR3 DNA reads TGCGCCAGCAGCTTAGCGGGAGTAAGGTCCCAAGAGACCCAGTACTTC. Its protein is CASSLAGVRSQETQYF. V and J are TRBV5-1 and TRBJ2-5; 8 nucleotides agree with TRBD2. With 2 bases clipped from V and 1 base from J, the junction kept 7 bases outside the gene matches. The germline V gene encodes CDR1 SGHRS and CDR2 YFSETQ. The length of the CDR3 is 16 residues.

The chain uses TRBV2 and TRBJ1-4; a weak D match, TRBD1 (6 bases). Germline-derived CDR1 and CDR2 are SNHLY and FYNNEI. The V gene lost 8 bases and the J gene lost 8 bases, with 21 bases spanning the gap. The CDR3 consists of 15 residues. The CDR3 bases are TGTGCCAGCTGCTGCCCACAGGGAGTGTTGGAAAAACTGTTTTTT. It encodes CASCCPQGVLEKLFF.

This chain connects TRBV18 to TRBJ2-2; TRBD1 matches at 9 bases. The ends lost 2 bases at V and 7 bases at J; junction bases unmatched: 5. There are 15 residues in the CDR3. Germline CDR1 KGHSH, CDR2 LQKENI. CDR3 in amino acids: CASSPRTGVNGELFF. The CDR3 DNA reads as TGTGCCAGCTCACCAAGGACAGGGGTGAACGGGGAGCTGTTTTTT.

This clone appeared a single time. The rearrangement joins TRBV6-1 to TRBJ2-7, with D perhaps matching TRBD2 (6 bases). With 2 bases removed from V and 6 bases from J, the gap between germline ends came to 14 bases. This CDR3 comprises 14 residues. Germline V gene sequence: CDR1 MNHNS, CDR2 SASEGT. The CDR3 protein is CASSESPGSFEQYF. CDR3 in DNA: TGTGCCAGCAGTGAATCTCCCGGGAGTTTCGAGCAGTACTTC.

V and J are TRBV27 and TRBJ1-5; a weak D match, TRBD1 (5 bases). This CDR3 has 17 amino acids. CDR1 and CDR2 (germline): MNHEY, SMNVEV (reference sequence). The V gene lost 4 bases and the J gene lost 0 bases, with 16 bases spanning the gap. CDR3 loop: CASSSRGGSYSNQPQHF. The CDR3 DNA reads as TGTGCCAGCAGTTCCCGCGGGGGATCGTATAGCAATCAGCCCCAGCATTTT.